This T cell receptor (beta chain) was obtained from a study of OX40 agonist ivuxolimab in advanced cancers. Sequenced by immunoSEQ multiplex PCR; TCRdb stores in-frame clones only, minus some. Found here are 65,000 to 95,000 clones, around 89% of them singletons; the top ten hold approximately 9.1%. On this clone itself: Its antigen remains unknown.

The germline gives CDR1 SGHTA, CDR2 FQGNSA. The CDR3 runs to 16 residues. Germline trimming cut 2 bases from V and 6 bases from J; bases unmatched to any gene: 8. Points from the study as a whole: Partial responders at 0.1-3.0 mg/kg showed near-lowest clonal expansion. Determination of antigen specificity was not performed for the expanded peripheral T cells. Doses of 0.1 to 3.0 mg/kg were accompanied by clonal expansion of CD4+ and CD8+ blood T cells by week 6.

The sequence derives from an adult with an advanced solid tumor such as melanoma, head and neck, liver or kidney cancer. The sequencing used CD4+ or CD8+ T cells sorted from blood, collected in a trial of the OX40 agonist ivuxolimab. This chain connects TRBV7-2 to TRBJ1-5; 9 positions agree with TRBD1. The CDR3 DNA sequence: TGTGCCAGCAGCTTATCCTCGGGACAGGGATCTCAGCCCCAGCATTTT. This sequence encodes CASSLSSGQGSQPQHF.